Given below is one TCR beta chain in context. Its antigen remains unknown. These data are taken from a study of T cell responses to AZD1222 COVID-19 vaccine. Study-level background: Second-dose recipients at about 4 or about 12 weeks were treated as one pooled group. Study-wide points: Spike-spanning, vaccine-associated CD4 TCRs were dominant at 160-218 and 743-854. The number of AZD1222 recipients seropositive at baseline was only 6 or 7. With two AZD1222 doses given, Spike-specific TCR breadth and depth both rose.

The protocol was immunoSEQ multiplex PCR, while the TCRdb copy is restricted to in-frame clones and leaves out a portion. The sample comprises approximately 160,000 clones, approximately 89% of which are singletons, and about 4.6% rests with the top ten. This CDR3 has 16 residues. CDR1 and CDR2 from the germline V gene are MNHNY and SVGAGI (reference sequence). Between the trimmed V and J ends, which lost 6 bases and 2 bases, there was a span of 17 bases. The starting material was peripheral blood, obtained on day 0 of AZD1222 vaccination. The V call is TRBV6-6, the J call TRBJ1-5; a possible D gene is TRBD1 (5 bases). The sequence derives from an adult in good health. The CDR3 region has the DNA TGTGCCAGCAGAACGGGGCAGAAGATACGCAATCAGCCCCAGCATTTT. It encodes CASRTGQKIRNQPQHF.